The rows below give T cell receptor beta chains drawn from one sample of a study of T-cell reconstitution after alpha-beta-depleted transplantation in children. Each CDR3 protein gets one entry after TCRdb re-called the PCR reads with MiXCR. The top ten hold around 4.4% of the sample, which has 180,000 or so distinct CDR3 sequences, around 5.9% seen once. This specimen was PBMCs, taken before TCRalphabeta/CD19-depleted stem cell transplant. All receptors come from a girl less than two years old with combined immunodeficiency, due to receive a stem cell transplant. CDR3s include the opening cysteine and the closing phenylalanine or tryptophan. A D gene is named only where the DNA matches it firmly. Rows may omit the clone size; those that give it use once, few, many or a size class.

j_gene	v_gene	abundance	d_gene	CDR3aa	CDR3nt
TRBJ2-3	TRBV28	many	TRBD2	CASSSTSGLAGYTDTQYF	TGTGCCAGCAGTTCCACCTCAGGACTAGCGGGATACACAGATACGCAGTATTTT
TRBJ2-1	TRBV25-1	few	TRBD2	CASSEGLAKTFF	TGTGCCAGCAGTGAGGGACTAGCGAAGACGTTCTTC
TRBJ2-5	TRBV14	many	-	CASRTTGDQETQYF	TGTGCCAGCAGAACCACAGGTGACCAAGAGACCCAGTACTTC
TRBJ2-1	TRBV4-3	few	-	CASSQVLYNEQFF	TGCGCCAGCAGCCAAGTTCTCTACAATGAGCAGTTCTTC
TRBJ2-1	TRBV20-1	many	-	CSARDGTRDNEQFF	TGCAGTGCTAGAGATGGGACTCGAGACAATGAGCAGTTCTTC
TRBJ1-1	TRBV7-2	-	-	CASSLRTGRMNTEAFF	TGTGCCAGCAGCTTACGAACAGGGCGGATGAACACTGAAGCTTTCTTT
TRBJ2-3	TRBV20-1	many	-	CSAFPGGDTQYF	TGCAGTGCTTTCCCAGGAGGAGATACGCAGTATTTT
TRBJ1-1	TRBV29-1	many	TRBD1	CSTDRGWGTEAFF	TGCAGCACCGACAGGGGTTGGGGCACTGAAGCTTTCTTT
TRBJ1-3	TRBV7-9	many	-	CASSLPGTGNTIYF	TGTGCCAGCAGCTTACCTGGCACTGGAAACACCATATATTTT
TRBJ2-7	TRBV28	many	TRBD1	CASSQPGQGSPYEQYF	TGTGCCAGCAGTCAACCGGGACAGGGATCCCCCTACGAGCAGTACTTC
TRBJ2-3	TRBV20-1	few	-	CSASSPSEHVPDTQYF	TGCAGTGCTAGTTCGCCGAGCGAGCATGTCCCAGATACGCAGTATTTT
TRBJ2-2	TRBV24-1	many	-	CATNGGGELFF	TGTGCCACCAATGGAGGGGGGGAGCTGTTTTTT
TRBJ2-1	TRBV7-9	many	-	CASSLARGPNEQFF	TGTGCCAGCAGCTTAGCTCGGGGCCCCAATGAGCAGTTCTTC
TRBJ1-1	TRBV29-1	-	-	CSVVPGADEAFF	TGCAGCGTTGTCCCGGGGGCGGATGAAGCTTTCTTT
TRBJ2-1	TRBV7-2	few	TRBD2	CASSFGAASGAYNEQFF	TGTGCCAGCAGCTTTGGTGCAGCTAGCGGGGCCTACAATGAGCAGTTCTTC
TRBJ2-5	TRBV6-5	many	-	CASSYGGRYQETQYF	TGTGCCAGCAGTTACGGGGGCCGGTACCAAGAGACCCAGTACTTC
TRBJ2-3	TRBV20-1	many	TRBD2	CSALRERGDTQYF	TGCAGTGCGCTGCGGGAGCGGGGAGATACGCAGTATTTT
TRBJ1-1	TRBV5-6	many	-	CASSPGMGNTEAFF	TGTGCCAGCAGCCCGGGGATGGGGAACACTGAAGCTTTCTTT
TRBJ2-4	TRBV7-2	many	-	CASSLAASIHIQYF	TGTGCCAGCAGCTTAGCAGCTAGCATCCACATTCAGTACTTC
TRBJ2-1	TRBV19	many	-	CASSIYSGSEQFF	TGTGCCAGTAGTATCTACTCGGGGAGTGAGCAGTTCTTC
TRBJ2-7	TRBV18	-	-	CASSPNLPSEQYF	TGTGCCAGCTCACCCAATTTACCTAGCGAGCAGTACTTC
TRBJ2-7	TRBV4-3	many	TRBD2	CASSQDLAGTSYEQYF	TGCGCCAGCAGCCAAGATCTAGCGGGAACCTCCTACGAGCAGTACTTC
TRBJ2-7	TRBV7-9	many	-	CASSGRDFYEQYF	TGTGCCAGCAGCGGTCGGGACTTCTACGAGCAGTACTTC
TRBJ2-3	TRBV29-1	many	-	CSVDGGPDTQYF	TGCAGCGTTGATGGAGGGCCAGATACGCAGTATTTT
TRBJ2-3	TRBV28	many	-	CASSLGGAGHDTQYF	TGTGCCAGCAGTCTGGGGGGTGCGGGTCATGATACGCAGTATTTT
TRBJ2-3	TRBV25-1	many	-	CASSEGGTQYF	TGTGCCAGCAGTGAAGGAGGCACGCAGTATTTT
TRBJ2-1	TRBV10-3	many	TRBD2	CAITAGVAGLLGNEQFF	TGTGCCATCACCGCCGGGGTAGCGGGGCTTCTAGGGAATGAGCAGTTCTTC
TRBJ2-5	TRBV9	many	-	CASSSAERQETQYF	TGTGCCAGCAGCTCCGCAGAGAGGCAAGAGACCCAGTACTTC
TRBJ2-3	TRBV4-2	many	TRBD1	CASSDYLDRGGADTQYF	TGTGCCAGCAGCGATTATCTTGACAGGGGAGGCGCAGATACGCAGTATTTT
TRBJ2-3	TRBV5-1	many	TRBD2	CASSLVLRAGGPDTQYF	TGCGCCAGCAGCTTGGTTCTGCGAGCGGGAGGGCCGGATACGCAGTATTTT
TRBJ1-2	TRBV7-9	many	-	CASSLMAEGTNGYTF	TGTGCCAGCAGCTTAATGGCGGAAGGGACAAATGGCTACACCTTC
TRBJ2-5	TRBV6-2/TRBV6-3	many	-	CASSYPEETQYF	TGTGCCAGCAGTTACCCCGAAGAGACCCAGTACTTC
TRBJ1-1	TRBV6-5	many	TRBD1	CASSYAGQVTNTEAFF	TGTGCCAGCAGTTACGCAGGACAGGTCACGAACACTGAAGCTTTCTTT
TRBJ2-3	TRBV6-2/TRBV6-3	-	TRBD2	CASSYLAGEEDTQYF	TGTGCCAGCAGTTACCTGGCGGGAGAGGAAGATACGCAGTATTTT
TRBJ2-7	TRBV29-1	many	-	CSAGDDEQYF	TGCAGTGCAGGGGATGACGAGCAGTACTTC
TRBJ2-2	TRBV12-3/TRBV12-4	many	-	CASSSAGAVPIPTGELFF	TGTGCCAGCAGTTCGGCGGGGGCAGTACCTATCCCCACCGGGGAGCTGTTTTTT
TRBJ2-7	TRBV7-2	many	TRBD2	CASSFASGRVDEQYF	TGTGCCAGCAGCTTCGCTAGCGGGAGAGTCGACGAGCAGTACTTC
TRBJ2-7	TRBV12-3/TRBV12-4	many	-	CASSFADVHEQYF	TGTGCCAGCAGTTTTGCGGACGTCCACGAGCAGTACTTC
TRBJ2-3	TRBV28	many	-	CASSGSLTLADTQYF	TGTGCCAGCAGTGGGTCGCTGACGTTGGCAGATACGCAGTATTTT
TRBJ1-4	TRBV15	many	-	CATSRALAGTDEKLFF	TGTGCCACCAGCAGAGCCCTGGCCGGGACGGATGAAAAACTGTTTTTT
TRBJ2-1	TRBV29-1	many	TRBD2	CSDRGLAGNDEQFF	TGCAGCGATCGGGGACTAGCGGGGAACGATGAGCAGTTCTTC
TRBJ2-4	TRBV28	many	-	CASSYIQGGAKNIQYF	TGTGCCAGCAGTTATATACAGGGTGGAGCCAAAAACATTCAGTACTTC
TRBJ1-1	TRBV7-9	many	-	CASSFTETEAFF	TGTGCCAGCAGCTTCACCGAGACTGAAGCTTTCTTT
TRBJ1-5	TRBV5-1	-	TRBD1	CASSLAPGTGLQPQHF	TGCGCCAGCAGCTTGGCCCCCGGGACAGGGCTTCAGCCCCAGCATTTT
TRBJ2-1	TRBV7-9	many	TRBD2	CASDLAGVRNEQFF	TGTGCCAGCGACCTAGCGGGAGTCCGGAATGAGCAGTTCTTC
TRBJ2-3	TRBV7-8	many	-	CASSFLYPGPPLGDTQYF	TGTGCCAGCAGCTTCCTGTACCCGGGACCCCCTTTAGGGGATACGCAGTATTTT